The next 17 T cell receptor beta chains were all read from a single sample in a study of control samples from healthy donors and cancer patients (TCRdb year 2020). The library was built by means of the immunoSEQ multiplex PCR assay. TCRdb took this table from immuneACCESS and kept in-frame rearrangements with V and J called. Such tables lack part of the clones; where checked against another copy, unresolved V genes explain under half of the gap, and the rest is unexplained. Recorded for this sample are 150,000 to 170,000 clones; about 94% of them occurred a single time. The top ten hold about 5.2% of the sample. Specimen: blood. Every receptor here comes from a man in his forties in good health.

This clone is a singleton in its sample. CDR3 in amino acids: CASSYGGPAVDEKLFF. CDR3 coding DNA: TGTGCCAGCAGTTACGGGGGTCCGGCAGTGGATGAAAAACTGTTTTTT. The rearrangement joins TRBV6-2 or TRBV6-3 to TRBJ1-4; the D gene is possibly TRBD1 (5 bases). CDR3 length equals 16 residues. Germline values: CDR1 MNHEY, CDR2 SVGEGT. V was shortened by 2 bases and J by 6 bases, with 16 bases between the two germline ends.

V is TRBV9 and J is TRBJ1-2, with 7 bases identical to TRBD1. CDR3 size: 13 residues. V shed 3 bases, J shed 4 bases, and the junction held 3 bases outside the gene matches. Germline values: CDR1 SGDLS, CDR2 YYNGEE. Written as DNA, the CDR3 is TGTGCCAGCAGCGGTCAGGGGGGCTATGGCTACACCTTC. Translation gives CASSGQGGYGYTF.

V and J are TRBV30 and TRBJ2-3; TRBD2 agrees at 7 bases. CDR3 length equals 15 residues. V shed 2 bases and J 1 base; nucleotides not matched to a gene: 6. Germline-derived CDR1 and CDR2 are GTSNPN and SVGIG (reference sequence). CDR3 sequence: CAWSTGSGGTDTQYF. The CDR3 DNA follows: TGTGCCTGGAGTACCGGGAGCGGGGGCACAGATACGCAGTATTTT.

In this sample, this clone turned up a few times. The chain is built from TRBV4-1 and TRBJ1-2, with TRBD1 identical over 8 bases. The CDR3 loop spans 14 amino acids. Germline assignment: CDR1 MGHRA and CDR2 YSYEKL. Losses at the gene ends were 4 bases for V and 7 bases for J; bases not matched to a gene: 8. The DNA of the CDR3 is TGCGCCAGCAGCCTACAGGGGGAGAGGTCTGGCTACACCTTC. Translation gives CASSLQGERSGYTF.

This chain links TRBV19 with TRBJ2-1; TRBD2 aligns across 11 bases. This CDR3 is built from 15 residues. The J segment lost 4 bases and the V segment lost 7 bases, leaving 6 bases of the junction unmatched. The germline V gene has CDR1 LNHDA and CDR2 SQIVND (reference sequence). The CDR3 reads CASTSGGTAYNEQFF. CDR3 nucleotide sequence: TGTGCCAGTACTAGCGGGGGGACCGCTTACAATGAGCAGTTCTTC.

V is TRBV7-9 and J is TRBJ1-4; 7 positions agree with TRBD1. V lost 5 bases and J lost 10; bases outside the gene matches: 19. CDR3 size: 17 residues. The germline V gene encodes CDR1 SEHNR and CDR2 FQNEAQ (reference sequence). CDR3 sequence (DNA): TGTGCCAGCAGCCTAGGACGCAGCTCTGACAGGGCTGGAAAACTGTTTTTT. Translated: CASSLGRSSDRAGKLFF.

The V gene is TRBV7-2, the J gene TRBJ1-2; 9 bases are shared with TRBD1. The V segment lost 5 bases and the J segment 8 bases; nucleotides outside the gene matches: 12. The V gene's germline CDR1 is SGHTA and CDR2 FQGNSA. The CDR3 extends over 15 amino acids. The CDR3 coding sequence is TGTGCCAGCAGCCCTGCCCCGGGACAGGGCGGAGGCTACACCTTC. It codes for CASSPAPGQGGGYTF.

The V gene is TRBV6-5, the J gene TRBJ1-1, with 7 bases lining up with TRBD1. V lost 2 bases to trimming and J lost 2 bases; unmatched junction nucleotides: 2. There are 14 residues in the CDR3. The germline V gene has CDR1 MNHEY and CDR2 SVGAGI. In nucleotides, the CDR3 is TGTGCCAGCAGTTACCTAGGGGGCAACACTGAAGCTTTCTTT. Translated: CASSYLGGNTEAFF.

The V gene is TRBV21-1, the J gene TRBJ1-4; the D call TRBD1 from the table was never checked on the DNA. TRBV21-1 is tagged as a pseudogene. This CDR3 spans 17 amino acids. The DNA of the CDR3 is TGTGCCAGCAGCAGACAGACCCAACTGGCAACTAATGAAAAACTGTTTTTT. This encodes CASSRQTQLATNEKLFF.

This chain connects TRBV6-4 to TRBJ2-3; 16 bases align to TRBD2. J gave up 4 bases and V 3 bases, and 10 bases lay outside the gene matches. The CDR3 runs to 19 residues. In germline, CDR1 is MRHNA, CDR2 SNTAGT. This chain's CDR3 is CASSDFTGTSGGAADTQYF. The CDR3 coding sequence is TGTGCCAGCAGTGATTTCACCGGGACTAGCGGGGGGGCCGCAGATACGCAGTATTTT.

In DNA form, the CDR3 reads TGTGCCAGCAGCCCCGGACAGGGCGCCTCAGAAGCTTTCTTT. Translating it yields CASSPGQGASEAFF. V gene TRBV7-9 combines with J gene TRBJ1-1; TRBD1 aligns across 8 bases. CDR3 size: 14 residues. From germline, CDR1 is SEHNR and CDR2 FQNEAQ (reference sequence). The V and J ends lost 5 bases and 8 bases, in that order; junction bases with no gene match: 10. Drawing the rest from reference TRBV7-9 and TRBJ1-1, the complete variable domain is DTGVSQNPRHKITKRGQNVTFRCDPISEHNRLYWYRQTLGQGPEFLTYFQNEAQLEKSRLLSDRFSAERPKGSFSTLEIQRTEQGDSAMYLCASSPGQGASEAFFGQGTRLTVV.

The chain employs TRBV4-1 and TRBJ1-1; no reliable D call. From germline, CDR1 is MGHRA and CDR2 YSYEKL. Trimming pared 0 bases from V and 1 base from J, leaving 12 bases between. This CDR3 is 16 amino acids long. CDR3 in DNA: TGCGCCAGCAGCCAAGATGATAACACCTGGAACACTGAAGCTTTCTTT. Translated, it gives CASSQDDNTWNTEAFF.

This chain joins TRBV11-2 and TRBJ1-4; TRBD1 might be the D (6 bases). The CDR3 is 14 residues long. Germline CDR1 and CDR2: SGHAT and FQNNGV. V was trimmed by 3 bases and J by 5 bases, leaving 10 bases between them. In DNA form, the CDR3 reads TGTGCCAGCAGCTTCAGTGGGACAAATGAAAAACTGTTTTTT. Translating gives CASSFSGTNEKLFF.

This chain joins TRBV30 and TRBJ1-2; 9 bases map to TRBD1. Trimming took 3 bases from V and 4 from J; bases not matched to a gene: 9. Germline V lookup: CDR1 GTSNPN, CDR2 SVGIG (reference sequence). The CDR3 sequence is 15 residues long. Written as DNA, the CDR3 is TGTGCCTGGAGCGTCGGGACAGGGCGGACCTATGGCTACACCTTC. Its protein is CAWSVGTGRTYGYTF.

The chain has TRBV28 and TRBJ1-2; D unresolved. Trimming pared 4 bases from V and 3 bases from J, leaving 18 bases between. The CDR3 length is 16 residues. Germline loops: CDR1 MDHEN, CDR2 SYDVKM. Written as DNA, the CDR3 is TGTGCCAGCAGTTCCCCGGGCATTTCTGATGACTATGGCTACACCTTC. Protein product: CASSSPGISDDYGYTF.

This chain connects TRBV6-6 to TRBJ1-2; TRBD1 aligns across 7 bases. The ends lost 11 bases at V and 0 bases at J; junction bases unmatched: 6. The CDR3 covers 13 residues. From germline, CDR1 is MNHNY and CDR2 SVGAGI (reference sequence). CDR3 loop: CAGGDRSNYGYTF. The CDR3, as DNA: TGTGCCGGGGGGGACAGATCTAACTATGGCTACACCTTC.

The genes are TRBV6-1 and TRBJ1-4; D not resolved. This CDR3 is built from 14 residues. Trimming removed 2 bases from V and 8 bases from J, with 12 bases in between. The V gene's germline CDR1 is MNHNS and CDR2 SASEGT. The CDR3: CASSESWGGEKLFF. DNA of the CDR3: TGTGCCAGCAGTGAATCGTGGGGAGGGGAAAAACTGTTTTTT.